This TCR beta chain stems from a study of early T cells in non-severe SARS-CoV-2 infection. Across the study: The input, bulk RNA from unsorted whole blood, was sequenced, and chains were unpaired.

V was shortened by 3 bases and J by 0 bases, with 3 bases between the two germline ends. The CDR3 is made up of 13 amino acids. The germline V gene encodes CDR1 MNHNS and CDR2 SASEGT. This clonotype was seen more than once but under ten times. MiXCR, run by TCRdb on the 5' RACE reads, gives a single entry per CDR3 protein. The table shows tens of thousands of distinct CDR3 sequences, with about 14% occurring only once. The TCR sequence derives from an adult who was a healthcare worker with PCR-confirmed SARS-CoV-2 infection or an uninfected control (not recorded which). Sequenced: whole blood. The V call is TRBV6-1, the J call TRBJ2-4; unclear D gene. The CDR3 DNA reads TGTGCCAGCAGTGAGGTAGCCAAAAACATTCAGTACTTC. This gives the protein CASSEVAKNIQYF.